The T cell receptor (beta chain) described here comes from a study of T cells in Graves' hyperthyroidism and ophthalmopathy. Study outcomes and limitations: Most thyroid clonotypes expanded above 0.001 were also detected in blood. Ophthalmopathy was model-predicted a median roughly 6.3 months pre-onset.

CDR3 length equals 13 residues. Germline CDR1 reads SGHVS; CDR2 reads FNYEAQ. V was shortened by 6 bases and J by 5 bases, with 10 bases between the two germline ends. Researchers took RNA transcripts and amplified the TCR beta CDR3 regions from them. HTBI primers were used for first-round RT-PCR of the TCR CDR3. TCRdb independently ran MiXCR on the multiplex PCR reads; one entry per CDR3 protein. This sample has 37,000 or so distinct CDR3 sequences, with roughly 50% found just once. By proportion, this clonotype is medium-sized. What it binds is not known. The chain joins TRBV7-6 to TRBJ2-2; unclear D gene. The receptor was isolated from a man between 40 and 49 years old with Graves' ophthalmopathy. Sequenced: blood. CDR3: CASSQRRTGELFF. The CDR3 nucleotides read TGTGCCAGCAGTCAGAGACGGACCGGGGAGCTGTTTTTT. Full variable domain (outside the CDR3, taken from reference TRBV7-6 and TRBJ2-2): GAGVSQSPRYKVTKRGQDVALRCDPISGHVSLYWYRQALGQGPEFLTYFNYEAQQDKSGLPNDRFSAERPEGSISTLTIQRTEQRDSAMYRCASSQRRTGELFFGEGSRLTVL.